The sequence of this TCR beta chain was determined in a study of T cell changes during pregnancy in multiple sclerosis. The germline V gene encodes CDR1 SGHRS and CDR2 YFSETQ. V lost 4 bases, J lost 0 bases, and 7 bases stayed unmatched. This CDR3 has 17 amino acids. The repertoire was sequenced with immunoSEQ multiplex PCR; TCRdb's copy has only in-frame clones and lacks some. The sample records about 39,000 clones, approximately 92% being singletons. The chain couples TRBV5-1 to TRBJ2-4; 10 positions match TRBD1. This sequence was found in a female donor with multiple sclerosis, enrolled in a pregnancy study. The sample here was CD8+ T cells from peripheral blood mononuclear cells, taken before pregnancy. The CDR3 coding sequence is TGCGCCAGCAGCGGGGGAAGGACAGGGGGAGCCAAAAACATTCAGTACTTC. It is translated as CASSGGRTGGAKNIQYF.